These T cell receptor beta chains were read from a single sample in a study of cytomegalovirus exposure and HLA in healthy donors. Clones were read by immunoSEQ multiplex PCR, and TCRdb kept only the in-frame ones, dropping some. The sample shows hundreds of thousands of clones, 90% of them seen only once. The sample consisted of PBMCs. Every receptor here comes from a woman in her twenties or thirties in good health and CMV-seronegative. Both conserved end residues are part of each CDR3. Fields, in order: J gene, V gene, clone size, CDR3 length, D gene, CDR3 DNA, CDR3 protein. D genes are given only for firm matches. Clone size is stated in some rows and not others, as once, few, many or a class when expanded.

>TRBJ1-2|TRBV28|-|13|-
TGTGCCAGCAGTTTTAGGCGTAACTATGGCTACACCTTC
CASSFRRNYGYTF
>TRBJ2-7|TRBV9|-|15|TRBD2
TGTGCCAGCAGCGTAGAGGGACTAGCGGGAGTTGAGCAGTACTTC
CASSVEGLAGVEQYF
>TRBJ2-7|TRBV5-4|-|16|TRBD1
TGTGCCAGCAGCTTATGTACAGGGGCCTTTTGCTACGAGCAGTACTTC
CASSLCTGAFCYEQYF
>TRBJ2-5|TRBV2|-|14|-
TGTGCCAGCAGGGAACCCTCGTCCCAAGAGACCCAGTACTTC
CASREPSSQETQYF
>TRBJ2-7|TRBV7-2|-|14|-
TGTGCCAGCAGCAACGCCCGGGTTTCCTACGAGCAGTACTTC
CASSNARVSYEQYF
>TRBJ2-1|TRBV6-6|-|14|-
TGTGCCAGCACCCCGACAGCGACCTACAATGAGCAGTTCTTC
CASTPTATYNEQFF
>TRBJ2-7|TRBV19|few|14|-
TGTGCCAGTAGTATACGAGGCCAGCCTTACGAGCAGTACTTC
CASSIRGQPYEQYF
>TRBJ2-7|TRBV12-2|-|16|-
TGTGCAAGTCGCCCCGGGACTAGCGGGAGCTCCTACGAGCAGTACTTC
CASRPGTSGSSYEQYF
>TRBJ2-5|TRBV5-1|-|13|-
TGCGCCAGCAGTCAAGCCCTCCAAGAGACCCAGTACTTC
CASSQALQETQYF
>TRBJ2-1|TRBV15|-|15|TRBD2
TGTGCCACCAGCAGTATCGATAAGGGGAGGGATGAGCAGTTCTTC
CATSSIDKGRDEQFF
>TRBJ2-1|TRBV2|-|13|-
TGTGCCAGCATGAACCCTACTTATCTTGTGCAGTTCTTC
CASMNPTYLVQFF
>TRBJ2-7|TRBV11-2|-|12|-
TGTGCCAGCAGCTTAGGATCGTACGAGCAGTACTTC
CASSLGSYEQYF
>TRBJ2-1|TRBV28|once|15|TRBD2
TGTGCCAGCAGTTCTAGCGGGAGGGCCTTGGGTGAGCAGTTCTTC
CASSSSGRALGEQFF
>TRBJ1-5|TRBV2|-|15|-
TGTGCCAGCAGTGAACTGGATTTAAGCAATCAGCCCCAGCATTTT
CASSELDLSNQPQHF
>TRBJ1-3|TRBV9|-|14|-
TGTGCCAGCAGCGTAGCAACCTCTGGAAACACCATATATTTT
CASSVATSGNTIYF
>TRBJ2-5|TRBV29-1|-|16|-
TGCAGCGTTGTGACCCTCGGGAGCAGGGGGTTAAAGACCCAGTACTTC
CSVVTLGSRGLKTQYF
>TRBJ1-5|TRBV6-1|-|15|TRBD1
TGTGCCAGCAGTGGGTCTCGACAGGGATTTCAGCCCCAGCATTTT
CASSGSRQGFQPQHF
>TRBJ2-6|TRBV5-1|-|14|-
TGCGCCAGCAGCTTGGATTCTGGGGCCAACGTCCTGACTTTC
CASSLDSGANVLTF
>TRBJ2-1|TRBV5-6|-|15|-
TGTGCCAGCAGCTTGAAGGGGCCGTCCTACAATGAGCAGTTCTTC
CASSLKGPSYNEQFF
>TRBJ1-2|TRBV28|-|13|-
TGTGCCAGCAGTTCGGATCTCTGGTACGGCTACACCTTC
CASSSDLWYGYTF
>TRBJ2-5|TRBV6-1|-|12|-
TGTGCCAGCAGCCCTATGGTGGAGACCCAGTACTTC
CASSPMVETQYF
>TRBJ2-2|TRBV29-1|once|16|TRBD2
TGCAGCGTTGGGGGACTAGCGGAAACGAACACCGGGGAGCTGTTTTTT
CSVGGLAETNTGELFF
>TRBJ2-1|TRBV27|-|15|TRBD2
TGTGCCAGCAGTCCAGGGACTAGCGGGATTAATGAGCAGTTCTTC
CASSPGTSGINEQFF
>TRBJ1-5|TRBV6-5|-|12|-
TGTGCCAGCAGGGGGGGAGATCAGCCCCAGCATTTT
CASRGGDQPQHF
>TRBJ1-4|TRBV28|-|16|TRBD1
TGTGCCAGCAGTTTTACACCGGGACAGGTTAATGAAAAACTGTTTTTT
CASSFTPGQVNEKLFF